This TCR beta chain was documented in a study of blood T cell repertoires in COVID-19. V gave up 4 bases and J gave up 1 base, with 9 bases separating them. Germline CDR1 and CDR2: KGHDR and SFDVKD. The CDR3 is 14 residues long. Only in-frame clones appear in the TCRdb table, and some are missing; sequencing was by immunoSEQ multiplex PCR. In the table there are about 220,000 clones, roughly 84% of which are singletons. This clonotype was sampled from a woman of 80 years or more with acute or convalescent COVID-19. The specimen sequenced was peripheral blood. The rearrangement uses TRBV24-1 and TRBJ2-5; a possible D gene is TRBD1 (5 bases). Written as DNA, the CDR3 is TGTGCCACCAGTGAGGGGCCGGGCCAAGAGACCCAGTACTTC. Amino acids: CATSEGPGQETQYF.